This section outlines one T cell receptor (beta chain) sequence together with its context. This clonotype was counted at least ten times. Its antigen specificity is not known. One base away there is no much larger clone; base qualities are not given. The germline V gene (reference sequence) yields LNHNV for CDR1 and YYDKDF for CDR2. Relative to germline, V is 0 bases shorter and J is 7 bases shorter, with 13 bases between their ends. The CDR3 spans 15 residues, from the cysteine through the phenylalanine. The read is trimmed to its CDR3 DNA, 45 bases read in frame from base 1. These data originate in a study of T cells in Graves' hyperthyroidism and ophthalmopathy (dated by TCRdb to the late 2010s). Describing the broader study: Peripheral blood was sampled at the time of initial diagnosis, prior to any treatment. To identify TCR V-J signatures that set the groups apart, the researchers used a discovery cohort of more than 95 patients, made up of around 40 with Graves' ophthalmopathy and some 55 with stable Graves' hyperthyroidism. An independent validation cohort of 18 to 20 hyperthyroidism patients and about 16 patients who later progressed to ophthalmopathy tested prospective prediction of ophthalmopathy. Once sampling was done, hyperthyroidism patients were given methimazole at a starting dose of 30 mg daily, whereas ophthalmopathy patients were given high-dose intravenous methylprednisolone. TCR Vbeta CDR3 sequencing of roughly 140 peripheral blood samples (43 ophthalmopathy, around 80 hyperthyroidism and approximately 17 progressor patients) is reported in the paper. For training and testing, the 110 or so patients in the discovery cohort were randomly divided in a 7:3 ratio. In addition, the study compared T-cell repertoires in thyroid tissue and in blood from a handful of Graves' hyperthyroidism patients.

The paper's findings and limits, for the study overall: Sample size was not statistically predetermined, and investigators were not blinded to group allocation. Blood samples also contained most of the expanded thyroid clonotypes (frequency above 0.001), which suggests that blood repertoires may reflect thyroid immune responses. Ophthalmopathy was separated from stable hyperthyroidism by a 13 V-J signature model, with just over 85% sensitivity and just over 81% specificity obtained in cross-validation and 80%/75% obtained in testing. In validation, the model predicted progression to ophthalmopathy a median of around 6.5 months before onset, with roughly 71% sensitivity and roughly 72% specificity.

The TCR beta CDR3 regions were amplified from the RNA transcripts. For the first round of RT-PCR on the TCR CDR3, the HTBI primer set was used together with the Qiagen OneStep RT-PCR kit. Libraries were constructed in a second round of multiplex PCR, after which size selection and purification were carried out. Libraries were sequenced paired-end with 100 bp reads on an Illumina HiSeq2000. The study's processing was this. SOAPnuke was used to process the raw data, throwing out any read that contained adapters or uncalled bases, had a mean Phred below 15, or lacked an exact constant-primer or identifier match. COPE v1.2.5 was used to merge high-quality paired reads, and clonotypes were defined as unique nucleotide sequences. MiTCR v1.1 was used to align the clonotypes against IMGT TRBV, TRBD and TRBJ reference segments. Only V-J combinations with frequency above 0.0001, covering roughly 99% of repertoires, were analysed. The TCS score was defined as F50 (clonal expansion) divided by E x V (chaos), with BLOSUM62-based TCRdist calculated between CDR3 peptides within each V-J. Welch's t-statistics and random forest reduced roughly 540 V-J features to 13, which were used in a naive Bayes classifier (R e1071). The public reads were quality trimmed at Q25 with fastp and then assembled into clones with MiXCR by TCRdb, keeping productive beta chains. A single entry per CDR3 protein holds the most common genes and DNA from its merged rows. The V and J calls shown here were made by TCRdb, not taken from the authors' results. The sample has 350,000 to 400,000 distinct CDR3 sequences on record, around a sixth of them singletons. The ten largest account for about 38% of the sample.

Ophthalmopathy patients had moderately to severely active disease, with a Clinical Activity Score of 3 or more, a NOSPECS grade of 4 or more, and a disease duration of less than 3 months. Patients with uncontrolled infections, other autoimmune diseases, pregnancy or lactation were excluded. Clinical symptoms, serum thyroxine and TRAb, thyroid ultrasound, and orbital computed tomography formed the basis for the diagnoses. PBMCs were separated from 10 ml of fresh peripheral blood using Ficoll-Paque density gradient centrifugation. Trizol reagent was used to extract total RNA, and RNA quality was then checked on an Agilent 2100 Bioanalyzer.

The sequenced sample consisted of blood. The chain uses TRBV15 and TRBJ2-1; 5 matching bases give a weak D call of TRBD1. The clonotype was recovered from a man in his late teens or twenties with Graves' ophthalmopathy. The CDR3 protein: CATSRDRARENEQFF. The nucleotide sequence reads TGTGCCACCAGCAGAGACAGGGCGAGAGAGAATGAGCAGTTCTTC.